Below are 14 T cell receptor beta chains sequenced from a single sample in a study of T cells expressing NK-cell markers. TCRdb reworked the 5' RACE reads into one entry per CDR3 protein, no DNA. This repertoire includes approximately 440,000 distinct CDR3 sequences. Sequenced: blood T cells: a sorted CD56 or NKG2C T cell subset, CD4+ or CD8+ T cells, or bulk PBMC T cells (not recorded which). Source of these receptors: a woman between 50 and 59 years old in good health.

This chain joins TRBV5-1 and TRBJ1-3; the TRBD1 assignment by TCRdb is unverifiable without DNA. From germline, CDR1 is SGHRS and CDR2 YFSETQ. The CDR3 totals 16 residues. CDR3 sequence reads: CASSLIATGSGNTIYF.

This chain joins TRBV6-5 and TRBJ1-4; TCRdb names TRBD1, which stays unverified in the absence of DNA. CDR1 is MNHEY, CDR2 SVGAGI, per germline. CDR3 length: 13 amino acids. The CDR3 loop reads CASSRERGEKLFF.

CDR3 sequence: CATSIKGNTEAFF. The V and J genes are TRBV6-1 and TRBJ1-1. Germline V gene data show CDR1 as MNHNS and CDR2 as SASEGT. This CDR3 comprises 13 residues.

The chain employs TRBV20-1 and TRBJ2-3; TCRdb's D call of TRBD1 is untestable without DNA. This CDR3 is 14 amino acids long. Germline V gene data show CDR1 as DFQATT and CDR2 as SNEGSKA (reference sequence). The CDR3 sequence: CSAGITGGTDTQYF.

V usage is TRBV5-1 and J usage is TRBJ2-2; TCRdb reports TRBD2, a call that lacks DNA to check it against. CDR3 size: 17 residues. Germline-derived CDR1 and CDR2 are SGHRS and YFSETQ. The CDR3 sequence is CASTGTSLAKNSGELFF.

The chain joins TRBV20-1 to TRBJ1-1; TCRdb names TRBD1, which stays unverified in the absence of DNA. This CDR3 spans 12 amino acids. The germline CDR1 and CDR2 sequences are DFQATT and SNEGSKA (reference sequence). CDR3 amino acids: CSARIVQGAAFF.

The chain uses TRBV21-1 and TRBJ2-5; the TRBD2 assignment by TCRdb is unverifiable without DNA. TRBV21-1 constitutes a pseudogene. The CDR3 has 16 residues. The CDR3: CASSRAATSGQETQYF.

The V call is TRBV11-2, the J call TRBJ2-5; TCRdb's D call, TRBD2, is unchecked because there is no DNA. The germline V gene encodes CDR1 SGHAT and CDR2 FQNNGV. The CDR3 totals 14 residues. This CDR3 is CASSLDGRVKTQYF.

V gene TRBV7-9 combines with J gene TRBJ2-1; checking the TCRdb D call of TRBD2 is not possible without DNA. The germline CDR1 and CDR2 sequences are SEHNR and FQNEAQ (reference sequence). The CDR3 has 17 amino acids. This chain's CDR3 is CASSNTSGRAPYNEQFF.

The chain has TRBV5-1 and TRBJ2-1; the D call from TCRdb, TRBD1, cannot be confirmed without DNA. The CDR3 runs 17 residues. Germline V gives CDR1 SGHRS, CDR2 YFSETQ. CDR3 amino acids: CASSLDPGTGGYNEQFF.

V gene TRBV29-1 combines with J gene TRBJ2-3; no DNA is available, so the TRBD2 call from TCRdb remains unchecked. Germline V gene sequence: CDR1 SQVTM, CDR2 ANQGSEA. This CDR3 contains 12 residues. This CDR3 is CSVEWGGGTQYF.

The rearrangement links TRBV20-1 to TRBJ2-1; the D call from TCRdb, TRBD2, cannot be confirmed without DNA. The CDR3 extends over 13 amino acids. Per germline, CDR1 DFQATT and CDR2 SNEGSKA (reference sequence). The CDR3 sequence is CSAPATGLAVQFF.

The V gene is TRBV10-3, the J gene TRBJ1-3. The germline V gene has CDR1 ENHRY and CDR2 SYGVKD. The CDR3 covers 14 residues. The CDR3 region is CAIRGSYSGNTIYF.

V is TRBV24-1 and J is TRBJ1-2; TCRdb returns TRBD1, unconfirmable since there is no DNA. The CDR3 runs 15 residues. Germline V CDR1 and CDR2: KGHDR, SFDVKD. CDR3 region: CATSDSRVSNYGYTF.